This is a list of T cell receptor beta chains from one sample in a study of T cells in Graves' hyperthyroidism and ophthalmopathy. Using its own MiXCR run on the multiplex PCR reads, TCRdb lists one record per CDR3 protein. The table records a few hundred thousand distinct CDR3 sequences, around a sixth of them present only once. The sample taken for sequencing was blood. These receptors were collected from a young woman with Graves' hyperthyroidism that later progressed to Graves' ophthalmopathy. Both conserved end residues are part of each CDR3. D genes are given only for firm matches. Some rows mark clone size as missing; the rest say once, few, many or name a class of expanded clone.

cdr3_aa,cdr3_nt,d_call,j_call,clone_size,v_call
CASSYDSGGTDTQYF,TGTGCCAGCAGCTACGACAGCGGGGGCACAGATACGCAGTATTTT,TRBD2,TRBJ2-3,few,TRBV7-2
CASSRGGPGELFF,TGTGCCAGCAGCCGGGGGGGGCCCGGGGAGCTGTTTTTT,TRBD2,TRBJ2-2,many,TRBV11-2
CASSLVFSLQGTALDTEAFF,TGTGCCAGCAGCTTAGTTTTCTCCTTACAGGGTACAGCGTTAGACACTGAAGCTTTCTTT,.,TRBJ1-1,many,TRBV7-8
CASTPTTDLAGELFF,TGTGCCAGCACCCCAACTACCGATCTGGCCGGGGAGCTGTTTTTT,.,TRBJ2-2,many,TRBV27
CAWSRLGWRNSPLHF,TGTGCCTGGAGCCGCCTGGGGTGGCGGAATTCACCCCTCCACTTT,.,TRBJ1-6,many,TRBV30
CASSPRNSEAGQFF,TGTGCCAGCTCACCACGTAATAGCGAGGCAGGGCAGTTCTTC,.,TRBJ2-1,.,TRBV18
CSATGTVNDYEQYF,TGCAGTGCTACCGGGACAGTGAACGACTACGAGCAGTACTTC,TRBD1,TRBJ2-7,.,TRBV20-1
CASSASGREQYF,TGTGCCAGCAGCGCTAGCGGGAGGGAGCAGTACTTC,TRBD2,TRBJ2-7,.,TRBV2
CASKGALRYEQYF,TGTGCCAGCAAGGGGGCTCTACGGTACGAGCAGTACTTC,TRBD1,TRBJ2-7,many,TRBV6-2/TRBV6-3
CASTGLARNEQFF,TGTGCCAGCACAGGCCTAGCGAGAAATGAGCAGTTCTTC,.,TRBJ2-1,many,TRBV28
CASSTSGTSGRATGELFF,TGCGCCAGCAGCACCTCCGGGACTAGCGGGAGGGCCACCGGGGAGCTGTTTTTT,TRBD2,TRBJ2-2,.,TRBV5-1
CASSLDLGFTDTQYF,TGTGCCAGCAGCTTAGATCTCGGCTTCACAGATACGCAGTATTTT,.,TRBJ2-3,many,TRBV11-2
CASSLATGWSYNSPRHF,TGTGCCAGCAGCTTAGCCACAGGGTGGTCCTATAATTCACCCCGCCACTTT,.,TRBJ1-6,.,TRBV7-8
CAWSVRVVGELFF,TGTGCCTGGAGTGTACGGGTGGTGGGGGAGCTGTTTTTT,.,TRBJ2-2,many,TRBV30
CASSPLDTEAFF,TGTGCCAGCTCACCATTAGACACTGAAGCTTTCTTT,.,TRBJ1-1,many,TRBV18
CASSQEGQSTDTQYF,TGCGCCAGCAGCCAAGAAGGGCAGAGCACAGATACGCAGTATTTT,.,TRBJ2-3,few,TRBV4-3
CASSLAQGYDPTDTQYF,TGTGCCAGCAGCTTAGCCCAGGGGTACGACCCCACAGATACGCAGTATTTT,.,TRBJ2-3,.,TRBV13